A single sample gave rise to the 12 T cell receptor beta chains below, sequenced in a study of T cell responses to AZD1222 COVID-19 vaccine. Clones were sequenced by immunoSEQ multiplex PCR, and TCRdb holds only the in-frame ones, with some missing. This sample yields about 130,000 clones, of which over 75% are seen a single time; about 10% belongs to the top ten. Sequences were derived from peripheral blood, sampled on day 0 of AZD1222 vaccination. These receptors originate from an adult in good health.

A word on this clone: A junction end diverges from the germline sequence, so it may reflect a read error. The gene calls are TRBV5-4 and TRBJ2-3, with D unresolved. The germline V gene encodes CDR1 SGHNT and CDR2 YYREEE (reference sequence). The CDR3 contains 12 residues. The CDR3 bases are TGTGCCAGCAGCTTGGGGGCAGAAACGCAGTATTTT. This codes for CASSLGAETQYF.

This clone was observed a handful of times. The chain has TRBV20-1 and TRBJ1-2, with no clear D. Germline V gives CDR1 DFQATT, CDR2 SNEGSKA (reference sequence). The CDR3 extends over 10 amino acids. Trimming took off 3 bases at V and 8 bases at J, with 7 bases between the two ends. The CDR3 spells CSASGLGYTF. The CDR3, as DNA: TGCAGTGCTAGTGGCTTGGGCTACACCTTC.

This chain connects TRBV7-3 to TRBJ2-2; TRBD2 matches at 9 bases. CDR1 is SGHTA, CDR2 FQGTGA, per germline. This CDR3 has 14 residues. With V trimmed by 6 bases and J by 1 base, 0 bases remained unmatched. CDR3 coding DNA: TGTGCCAGCAGTAGCGGGAGGAACACCGGGGAGCTGTTTTTT. Translation: CASSSGRNTGELFF.

The CDR3 bases are TGCGCCAGCAGCCAAGATACTGAGGCAGGGAAATCGGGCGGCTACACCTTC. It is translated as CASSQDTEAGKSGGYTF. The chain has TRBV4-3 and TRBJ1-2, with D possibly TRBD1 on 5 matching bases. Germline loops: CDR1 LGHNA, CDR2 YSLEER. With 0 bases removed from V and 8 bases from J, the gap between germline ends came to 22 bases. CDR3 length: 17 residues.

This chain connects TRBV9 to TRBJ2-6, with D unresolved. The CDR3 runs 18 residues. Trimming cost V 4 bases and J 4 bases, with 21 bases left between them. Germline V gene lookup returns CDR1 SGDLS and CDR2 YYNGEE. The CDR3 bases are TGTGCCAGCAGCTGGAGAGAAAACCATCGGACCGGGGCCAACGTCCTGACTTTC. Residues: CASSWRENHRTGANVLTF.

This rearrangement joins TRBV24-1 to TRBJ1-2; 7 bases line up with TRBD1. The CDR3 has 16 residues. CDR1 is KGHDR, CDR2 SFDVKD, per germline. V lost 3 bases, J lost 2 bases, and 8 bases stayed unmatched. CDR3 sequence: CATSDPSDRVNYGYTF. CDR3 nucleotides: TGTGCCACCAGTGATCCAAGCGACAGGGTAAACTATGGCTACACCTTC.

The gene calls are TRBV7-8 and TRBJ2-7, with TRBD2 matching over 7 bases. J lost 2 bases, V lost 0 bases, and 4 bases had no gene match. CDR1 is SGHVS, CDR2 FQNEAQ, per germline. There are 15 residues in the CDR3. CDR3 DNA: TGTGCCAGCAGCTTAGCCGCTAGCGGCCCCTACGAGCAGTACTTC. Amino acid sequence: CASSLAASGPYEQYF.

The chain recombines TRBV28 with TRBJ2-6; D is undetermined. CDR1 is MDHEN and CDR2 is SYDVKM in the germline V gene. Trimming pared 3 bases from V and 0 bases from J, leaving 3 bases between. The CDR3 is made up of 14 amino acids. The CDR3 loop reads CASSFRSGANVLTF. As DNA, the CDR3 is TGTGCCAGCAGTTTCCGCTCTGGGGCCAACGTCCTGACTTTC.

The chain couples TRBV27 to TRBJ2-7; the D is unclear. Looked up from germline, CDR1 is MNHEY and CDR2 is SMNVEV (reference sequence). V lost 2 bases to trimming and J lost 6 bases, with 17 bases between them. This CDR3 region has 15 residues. The CDR3 region has the DNA TGTGCCAGCAGTTTAAGGCGGCCTATAGACGCCGAGCAGTACTTC. Its protein is CASSLRRPIDAEQYF.

V and J are TRBV2 and TRBJ1-2; no reliable D call. Trimming stripped 5 bases from V and 8 bases from J, with 12 bases between. The CDR3 has 12 amino acids. Germline V lookup: CDR1 SNHLY, CDR2 FYNNEI. For the CDR3, the DNA is TGTGCCAGCAGTCGGGATGTAATAGGCTACACCTTC. Translated: CASSRDVIGYTF.

In this sample, this clone turned up once. The chain combines TRBV19 with TRBJ2-5; D is undetermined. Germline CDR1 reads LNHDA; CDR2 reads SQIVND (reference sequence). The CDR3 length is 11 residues. The V gene lost 3 bases and the J gene lost 2 bases, with 1 base spanning the gap. As DNA, the CDR3 is TGTGCCAGTAGTATTCAAGAGACCCAGTACTTC. It yields the protein CASSIQETQYF.

J is TRBJ2-1 and V is TRBV6-2 or TRBV6-3, with a weak D call TRBD1 (5 bases). V was shortened by 6 bases and J by 11 bases, with 11 bases between the two germline ends. The CDR3 is 11 amino acids. Germline values: CDR1 MNHEY, CDR2 SVGEGT. DNA of the CDR3: TGTGCCAGCAGCCCAGGGCCACAGCAGTTCTTC. Its translation is CASSPGPQQFF.